This T cell receptor (beta chain) was observed in a study of radiotherapy plus CTLA-4 blockade in lung cancer. Study context: For 15% to 20% of patients, objective responses occurred, and about 34% had disease control.

Focal radiation and CTLA-4 blockade (ipilimumab) were tested in chemo-refractory metastatic non-small-cell lung cancer patients. Notes on this clone: Antigen unknown.

Study results and caveats: Expansion in blood of tumor-derived TCR clones was seen after radiotherapy plus ipilimumab. Interferon-beta and early blood T cell clone dynamics reportedly predicted response best.

The protocol was immunoSEQ multiplex PCR, while the TCRdb copy is restricted to in-frame clones and leaves out a portion. The table shows roughly 50,000 clones, with roughly three quarters occurring only once. Germline V gives CDR1 SGHNT, CDR2 YYREEE (reference sequence). There are 16 residues in the CDR3. Trimming removed 2 bases from V and 4 bases from J; junction bases left unmatched: 11. The sample was peripheral blood, taken from a patient treated with radiotherapy plus ipilimumab. The TCR was taken from a human donor with non-small cell lung cancer who had stable disease on radiotherapy plus ipilimumab. The genes are TRBV5-4 and TRBJ1-1; 7 bases line up with TRBD1. CDR3 coding DNA: TGTGCCAGCAGCTTACGTCCCAGGGGGTACAGCACTGAAGCTTTCTTT. Its translation: CASSLRPRGYSTEAFF.